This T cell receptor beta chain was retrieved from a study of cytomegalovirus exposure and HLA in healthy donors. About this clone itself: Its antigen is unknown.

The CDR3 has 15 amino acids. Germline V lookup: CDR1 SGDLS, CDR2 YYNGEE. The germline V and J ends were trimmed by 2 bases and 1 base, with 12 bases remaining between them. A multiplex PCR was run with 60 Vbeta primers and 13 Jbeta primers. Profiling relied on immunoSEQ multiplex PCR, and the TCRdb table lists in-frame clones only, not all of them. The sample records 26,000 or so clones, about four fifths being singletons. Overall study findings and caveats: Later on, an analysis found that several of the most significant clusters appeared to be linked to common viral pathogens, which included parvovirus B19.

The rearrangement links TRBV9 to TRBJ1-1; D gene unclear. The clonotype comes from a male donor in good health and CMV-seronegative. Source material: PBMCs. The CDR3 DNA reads TGTGCCAGCAGCGTTGACCCGAGGCCGAACACTGAAGCTTTCTTT. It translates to CASSVDPRPNTEAFF.